Below, 11 T cell receptor beta chains from the same sample are listed, as sequenced in a study of T cell responses to AZD1222 COVID-19 vaccine. Generated by immunoSEQ multiplex PCR, the TCRdb table keeps only in-frame clones and is missing some. This sample has roughly 76,000 clones, with around nine tenths found just once. The source was peripheral blood, collected on day 0 of AZD1222 vaccination. Receptors were obtained from an adult in good health.

In this sample, this clone turned up a few times. The V gene is TRBV5-6, the J gene TRBJ1-4, with D tentatively TRBD1 (5 bases). V lost 2 bases and J 3 bases, leaving 14 bases between the germline ends. CDR1 is SGHDT, CDR2 YYEEEE, per germline. This CDR3 region has 16 residues. The CDR3 nucleotides are TGTGCCAGCAGCTTAGGCACAGGTGTATCTAATGAAAAACTGTTTTTT. It yields the protein CASSLGTGVSNEKLFF.

The rearrangement joins TRBV11-2 to TRBJ2-3, with TRBD2 matching 13 bases. Losses at the gene ends were 3 bases for V and 6 bases for J; bases not matched to a gene: 3. Germline V gene lookup returns CDR1 SGHAT and CDR2 FQNNGV. The CDR3 spans 15 residues. The DNA of the CDR3 is TGTGCCAGCAGCTTGGGACTAGCGGGGAAGGATACGCAGTATTTT. The encoded protein is CASSLGLAGKDTQYF.

The V gene is TRBV5-6, the J gene TRBJ1-2, with a possible D match to TRBD1 (6 bases). Per germline, CDR1 SGHDT and CDR2 YYEEEE. Deletions cut 0 bases from V and 1 base from J, with 13 bases between. The CDR3 runs to 16 residues. CDR3 nucleotide sequence: TGTGCCAGCAGCTTGGAGAGACAGGCCTTTAACTATGGCTACACCTTC. It specifies CASSLERQAFNYGYTF.

This chain links TRBV19 with TRBJ2-1; D gene unclear. Germline CDR1 and CDR2: LNHDA and SQIVND (reference sequence). V dropped 6 bases and J dropped 7 bases, with 16 bases sitting between them. The CDR3 is made up of 14 amino acids. CDR3 in DNA: TGTGCCAGTAGAACGCAAAACCCGTGGAATGAGCAGTTCTTC. Encoded protein: CASRTQNPWNEQFF.

The V gene is TRBV11-2, the J gene TRBJ1-5; the D gene is possibly TRBD1 (5 bases). Per the germline V gene, CDR1 is SGHAT and CDR2 is FQNNGV. The CDR3 runs to 16 residues. Trimming removed 5 bases from V and 6 bases from J, with 20 bases in between. In DNA, the CDR3 is TGTGCCAGCAGCCCTCTTACGGCAGGGTATAGTCAGCCCCAGCATTTT. Protein: CASSPLTAGYSQPQHF. The full variable domain, in which reference TRBV11-2 and TRBJ1-5 provide the parts outside the CDR3, is EAGVAQSPRYKIIEKRQSVAFWCNPISGHATLYWYQQILGQGPKLLIQFQNNGVVDDSQLPKDRFSAERLKGVDSTLKIQPAKLEDSAVYLCASSPLTAGYSQPQHFGDGTRLSIL.

The chain recombines TRBV24-1 with TRBJ1-3, with unresolved D. There are 15 residues in the CDR3. V gave up 3 bases and J gave up 3 bases, with 11 bases separating them. Germline V gives CDR1 KGHDR, CDR2 SFDVKD. The DNA for the CDR3 is TGTGCCACCAGTGATCCGACAATTCGTGGAAACACCATATATTTT. This sequence encodes CATSDPTIRGNTIYF.

This clone was counted only a few times. The CDR3 here is CATKPDSINTEAFF. The CDR3 region has the DNA TGTGCCACCAAACCTGACAGCATTAACACTGAAGCTTTCTTT. The chain employs TRBV24-1 and TRBJ1-1; tentative D call: TRBD1 (5 bases). CDR3 length: 14 amino acids. V was cut by 8 bases and J by 2 bases, with 14 bases left in between. CDR1 is KGHDR and CDR2 is SFDVKD in the germline V gene.

The V and J genes are TRBV30 and TRBJ1-6; 7 positions agree with TRBD1. Germline CDR1 reads GTSNPN; CDR2 reads SVGIG (reference sequence). V shed 3 bases, J shed 5 bases, and the junction held 4 bases outside the gene matches. The CDR3 is made up of 14 amino acids. CDR3 region: CAWSQGQNNSPLHF. The DNA for the CDR3 is TGTGCCTGGAGCCAGGGACAGAATAATTCACCCCTCCACTTT.

The gene calls are TRBV11-2 and TRBJ2-7, with D possibly matching TRBD1 (6 bases). The CDR3 extends over 14 amino acids. V lost 0 bases, J lost 5 bases, and 11 bases lay in between. The germline V gene encodes CDR1 SGHAT and CDR2 FQNNGV. CDR3 sequence reads: CASSLDLQGHEQYF. Written as DNA, the CDR3 is TGTGCCAGCAGCTTAGACCTACAGGGCCACGAGCAGTACTTC.

The gene calls are TRBV30 and TRBJ2-7; no definite D call. Germline loops: CDR1 GTSNPN, CDR2 SVGIG (reference sequence). Trimming stripped 1 base from V and 12 bases from J, with 16 bases between. The CDR3 is 12 amino acids. CDR3 sequence: CAWSAGRAPWYF. The DNA for the CDR3 is TGTGCCTGGAGTGCCGGACGGGCCCCTTGGTACTTC.

This chain connects TRBV4-1 to TRBJ1-5; D remains unclear. The CDR3 loop spans 14 amino acids. Trimming left V 2 bases short and J 4 bases short, with 9 bases between. The germline CDR1 and CDR2 sequences are MGHRA and YSYEKL. The CDR3 coding sequence is TGCGCCAGCAGCCAAACGGTCCTTAATCAGCCCCAGCATTTT. It is translated as CASSQTVLNQPQHF.